Each of the 15 T cell receptor beta chains below was sequenced from the same sample in a study of neurological immune-mediated disorders. Via MiXCR, TCRdb re-called the 5' RACE reads, giving one row per CDR3 protein. Among about 59,000 distinct CDR3 sequences listed, nearly 25% were seen once. The time point here: technical triplicate 2. Sequenced sample: PBMCs. These receptors were collected from a man between 60 and 75 years old with HTLV-1-associated myelopathy (HAM/TSP).

At least ten counts were recorded for this clonotype. The chain links TRBV4-1 to TRBJ2-3; 8 nucleotides agree with TRBD2. V lost 2 bases and J lost 2; bases outside the gene matches: 6. CDR1 and CDR2 (germline): MGHRA, YSYEKL. This CDR3 has 16 residues. The CDR3 loop reads CASSQRGGRLTDTQYF. CDR3 bases: TGCGCCAGCAGCCAAAGGGGCGGGAGGCTCACAGATACGCAGTATTTT.

This clonotype was picked up many times. CDR3 coding DNA: TGTGCCAGCTCACCTGAACCAGGGGGCATTGGCTACACCTTC. Its protein is CASSPEPGGIGYTF. This chain uses TRBV18 with TRBJ1-2; TRBD1 agrees at 8 bases. The germline CDR1 and CDR2 sequences are KGHSH and LQKENI. The CDR3 loop spans 14 amino acids. The junction had 7 bases not matched to a gene; V was cut back by 3 bases and J by 7 bases.

This clonotype was seen ten or more times. The V and J genes are TRBV28 and TRBJ2-1; TRBD1 agrees at 7 bases. CDR3 length equals 15 residues. Germline lookup yields CDR1 MDHEN and CDR2 SYDVKM. Trimming removed 5 bases from V and 8 bases from J; junction bases left unmatched: 12. The CDR3 region has the DNA TGTGCCAGCAGTCCCCCTATAGGCAGGGGGTATGAGCAGTTCTTC. Residues: CASSPPIGRGYEQFF.

The chain combines TRBV24-1 with TRBJ2-1; 9 positions match TRBD1. Per germline, CDR1 KGHDR and CDR2 SFDVKD. The V segment lost 4 bases and the J segment 7 bases; nucleotides outside the gene matches: 7. The CDR3 consists of 15 residues. This CDR3 is CATSDQTGGINEQFF. The DNA of the CDR3 is TGTGCCACCAGTGACCAGACAGGGGGGATAAATGAGCAGTTCTTC.

This clonotype was recorded at least ten times. The rearrangement uses TRBV6-2 or TRBV6-3 and TRBJ1-5, with no clear D. This CDR3 is built from 13 residues. CDR1 is MNHEY, CDR2 SVGEGT, per germline. Trimming took 6 bases from V and 7 from J, leaving 13 bases between them. This CDR3 reads CASSLSGIQPQHF. The CDR3 bases are TGTGCCAGCAGCCTTTCGGGGATCCAGCCCCAGCATTTT.

This clonotype was recorded at least ten times. The V gene is TRBV7-9, the J gene TRBJ2-5; unclear D gene. The CDR3 totals 16 residues. From germline, CDR1 is SEHNR and CDR2 FQNEAQ (reference sequence). V was cut by 0 bases and J by 4 bases, with 15 bases left in between. The DNA for the CDR3 is TGTGCCAGCAGCTTAGCGGAGTTGACATCTAGAGAGACCCAGTACTTC. It specifies CASSLAELTSRETQYF.

This clonotype showed up many times. The chain employs TRBV4-1 and TRBJ1-5; D gene ambiguous. Trimming took off 8 bases at V and 0 bases at J, with 14 bases between the two ends. The length of the CDR3 is 15 residues. Germline V lookup: CDR1 MGHRA, CDR2 YSYEKL. DNA of the CDR3: TGCGCCAGCCGTCCCTATCGGGATAGCAATCAGCCCCAGCATTTT. This sequence encodes CASRPYRDSNQPQHF.

This clonotype was detected many times. This chain joins TRBV20-1 and TRBJ2-1; 15 nucleotides match TRBD2. This CDR3 region has 19 residues. Germline V gene data show CDR1 as DFQATT and CDR2 as SNEGSKA (reference sequence). V trimming: 1 base; J trimming: 6 bases; junction bases outside the gene matches: 13. CDR3 DNA sequence: TGCAGTGCTAGAGGTGGGGGGACTAGCGGGAGGTATACGTTCAATGAGCAGTTCTTC. This gives the protein CSARGGGTSGRYTFNEQFF.

This clonotype was counted many times. CDR3 residues: CSAPRASGRTGELFF. CDR3 in DNA: TGCAGTGCTCCCCGTGCTAGCGGGAGGACCGGGGAGCTGTTTTTT. This chain connects TRBV20-1 to TRBJ2-2, with 11 bases fitting TRBD2. This CDR3 contains 15 residues. J gave up 5 bases and V 5 bases, and 7 bases lay outside the gene matches. In germline, CDR1 is DFQATT, CDR2 SNEGSKA (reference sequence).

This sequence joins TRBV27 and TRBJ2-7, with D tentatively TRBD1 (5 bases). This CDR3 comprises 13 residues. The germline gives CDR1 MNHEY, CDR2 SMNVEV (reference sequence). V was cut by 2 bases and J by 2 bases, with 7 bases left in between. CDR3 DNA sequence: TGTGCCAGCAGTTTAGGCAGGGCCTACGAGCAGTACTTC. Its translation: CASSLGRAYEQYF.

This clonotype was seen many times. The chain links TRBV20-1 to TRBJ2-5; 11 nucleotides align to TRBD2. V dropped 5 bases and J dropped 3; count of bases not matched to a gene: 14. In germline, CDR1 is DFQATT, CDR2 SNEGSKA (reference sequence). CDR3 length: 17 amino acids. For the CDR3, the DNA is TGCAGTGCTCCCGGCCTAGCGGGAGGACTGATGGAAGAGACCCAGTACTTC. Its protein is CSAPGLAGGLMEETQYF.

The chain carries TRBV3-1 and TRBJ1-2, with D unclear. V lost 1 base and J 10 bases, leaving 19 bases between the germline ends. CDR3 length: 15 residues. Germline CDR1 reads LGHDT; CDR2 reads YNNKEL (reference sequence). The CDR3 DNA sequence: TGTGCCAGCAGCCAAGCCTTGACATTGAGGACTTCCTACACCTTC. Its translation: CASSQALTLRTSYTF.

This clonotype was observed at least ten times. The rearrangement joins TRBV20-1 to TRBJ1-4, with TRBD1 matching 9 bases. The CDR3 spans 13 residues. Per the germline V gene, CDR1 is DFQATT and CDR2 is SNEGSKA (reference sequence). V was pared by 0 bases and J by 10 bases, with 3 bases of the junction left unmatched. The DNA of the CDR3 is TGCAGTGCTAGAGATGTGGGACAGGGAAAACTGTTTTTT. Protein product: CSARDVGQGKLFF.

In this sample, this clonotype turned up many times. This chain joins TRBV15 and TRBJ1-4; 9 bases align to TRBD1. J gave up 0 bases and V 0 bases, and 8 bases lay outside the gene matches. The CDR3 is made up of 19 amino acids. CDR1 is LNHNV, CDR2 YYDKDF, per germline (reference sequence). This chain's CDR3 is CATSRDPRTGDATNEKLFF. CDR3 bases: TGTGCCACCAGCAGAGATCCACGGACAGGGGACGCAACTAATGAAAAACTGTTTTTT.

This clonotype was detected many times. V is TRBV7-9 and J is TRBJ2-3, with D perhaps matching TRBD1 (6 bases). Trimming took 7 bases from V and 3 from J, leaving 14 bases between them. This CDR3 region has 14 residues. The germline CDR1 and CDR2 sequences are SEHNR and FQNEAQ (reference sequence). CDR3 sequence reads: CASTSGQRTDTQYF. CDR3 sequence (DNA): TGTGCCAGCACAAGTGGACAGCGAACAGATACGCAGTATTTT.